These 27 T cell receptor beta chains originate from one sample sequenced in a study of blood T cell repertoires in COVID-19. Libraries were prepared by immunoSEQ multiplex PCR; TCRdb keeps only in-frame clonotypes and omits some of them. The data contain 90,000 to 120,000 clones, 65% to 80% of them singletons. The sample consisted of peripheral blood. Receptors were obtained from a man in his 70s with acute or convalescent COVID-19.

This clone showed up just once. CDR3 region: CASSTTGGYTF. The CDR3 nucleotides read TGTGCCAGCAGCACTACAGGGGGCTACACCTTC. This chain joins TRBV3-1 (or the pseudogene TRBV3-2) and TRBJ1-2; possible D gene TRBD1, 6 bases. There are 11 residues in the CDR3. Germline CDR1 reads LGHDT; CDR2 reads YNNKEL (reference sequence). V was shortened by 5 bases and J by 8 bases, with 9 bases between the two germline ends.

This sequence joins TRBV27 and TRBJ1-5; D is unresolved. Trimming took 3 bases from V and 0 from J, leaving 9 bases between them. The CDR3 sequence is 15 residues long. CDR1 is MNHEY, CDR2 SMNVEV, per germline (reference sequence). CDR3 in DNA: TGTGCCAGCAGTTTGGTGGGCAGTAGCAATCAGCCCCAGCATTTT. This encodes CASSLVGSSNQPQHF.

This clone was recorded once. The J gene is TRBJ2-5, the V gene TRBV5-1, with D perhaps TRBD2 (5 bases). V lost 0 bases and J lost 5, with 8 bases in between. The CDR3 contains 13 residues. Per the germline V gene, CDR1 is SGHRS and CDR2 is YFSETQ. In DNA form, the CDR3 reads TGCGCCAGCAGCTTGGGAGGGCGGGAGACCCAGTACTTC. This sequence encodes CASSLGGRETQYF.

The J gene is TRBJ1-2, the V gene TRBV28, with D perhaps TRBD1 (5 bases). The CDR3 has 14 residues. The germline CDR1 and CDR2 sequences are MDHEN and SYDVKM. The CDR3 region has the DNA TGTGCTAGCCTTGGCGGGGGAACTAACTATGGCTACACCTTC. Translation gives CASLGGGTNYGYTF.

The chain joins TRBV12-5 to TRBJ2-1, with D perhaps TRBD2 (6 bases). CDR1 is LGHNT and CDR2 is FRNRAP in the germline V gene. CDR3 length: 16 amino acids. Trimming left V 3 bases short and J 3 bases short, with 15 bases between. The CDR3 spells CASGFTRLGFYNEQFF. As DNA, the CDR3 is TGTGCTAGTGGTTTCACAAGACTAGGGTTCTACAATGAGCAGTTCTTC.

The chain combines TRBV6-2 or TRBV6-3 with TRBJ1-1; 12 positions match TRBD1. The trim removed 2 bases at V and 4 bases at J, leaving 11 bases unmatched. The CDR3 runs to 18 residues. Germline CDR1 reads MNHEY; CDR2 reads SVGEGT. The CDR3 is CASSYRRGTGGRGTEAFF. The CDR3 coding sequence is TGTGCCAGCAGTTACAGGCGCGGGACAGGGGGCAGGGGCACTGAAGCTTTCTTT.

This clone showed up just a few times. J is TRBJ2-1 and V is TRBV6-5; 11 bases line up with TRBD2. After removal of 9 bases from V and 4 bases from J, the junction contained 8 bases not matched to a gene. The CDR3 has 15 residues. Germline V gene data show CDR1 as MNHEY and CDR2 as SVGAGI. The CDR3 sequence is CASHPIAGGYNEQFF. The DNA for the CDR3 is TGTGCCAGTCACCCCATAGCGGGGGGGTACAATGAGCAGTTCTTC.

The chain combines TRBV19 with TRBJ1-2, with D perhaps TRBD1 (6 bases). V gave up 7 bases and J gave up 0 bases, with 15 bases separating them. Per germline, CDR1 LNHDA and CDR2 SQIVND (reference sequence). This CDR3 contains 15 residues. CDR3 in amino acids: CASKEQGRSNYGYTF. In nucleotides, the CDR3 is TGTGCCAGTAAAGAACAGGGCCGCTCTAACTATGGCTACACCTTC.

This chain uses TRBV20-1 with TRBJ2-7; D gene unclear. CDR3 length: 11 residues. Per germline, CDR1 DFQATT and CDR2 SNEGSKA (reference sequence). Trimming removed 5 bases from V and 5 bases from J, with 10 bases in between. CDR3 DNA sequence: TGCAGTGCTCAACACCAGGACGAGCAGTACTTC. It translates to CSAQHQDEQYF.

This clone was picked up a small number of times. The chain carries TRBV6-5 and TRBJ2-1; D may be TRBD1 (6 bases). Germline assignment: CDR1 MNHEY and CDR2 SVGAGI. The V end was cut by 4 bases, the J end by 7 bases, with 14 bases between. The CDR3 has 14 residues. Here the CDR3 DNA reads TGTGCCAGCAGTTTGAACAGGGTTTCGAATGAGCAGTTCTTC. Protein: CASSLNRVSNEQFF.

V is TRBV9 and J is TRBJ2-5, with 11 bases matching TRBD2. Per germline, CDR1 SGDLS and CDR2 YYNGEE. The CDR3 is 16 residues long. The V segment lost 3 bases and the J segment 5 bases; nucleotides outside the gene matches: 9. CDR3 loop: CASSGGLAGDGETQYF. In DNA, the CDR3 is TGTGCCAGCAGCGGCGGACTAGCGGGCGATGGGGAGACCCAGTACTTC.

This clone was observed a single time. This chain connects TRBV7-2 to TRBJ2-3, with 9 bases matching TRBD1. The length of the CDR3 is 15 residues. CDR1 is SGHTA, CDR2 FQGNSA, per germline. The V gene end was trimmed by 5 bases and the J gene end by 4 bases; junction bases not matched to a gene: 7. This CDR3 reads CASSRDRVSPDTQYF. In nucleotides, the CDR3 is TGTGCCAGCAGCCGGGACAGGGTGAGCCCAGATACGCAGTATTTT.

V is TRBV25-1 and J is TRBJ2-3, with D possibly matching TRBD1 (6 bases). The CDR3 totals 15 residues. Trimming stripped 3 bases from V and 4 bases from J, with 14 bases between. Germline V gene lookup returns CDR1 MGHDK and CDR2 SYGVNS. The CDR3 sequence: CASSEGAGLADTQYF. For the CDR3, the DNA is TGTGCCAGCAGTGAGGGGGCAGGATTAGCAGATACGCAGTATTTT. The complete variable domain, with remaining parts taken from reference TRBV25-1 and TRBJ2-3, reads EADIYQTPRYLVIGTGKKITLECSQTMGHDKMYWYQQDPGMELHLIHYSYGVNSTEKGDLSSESTVSRIRTEHFPLTLESARPSHTSQYLCASSEGAGLADTQYFGPGTRLTVL.

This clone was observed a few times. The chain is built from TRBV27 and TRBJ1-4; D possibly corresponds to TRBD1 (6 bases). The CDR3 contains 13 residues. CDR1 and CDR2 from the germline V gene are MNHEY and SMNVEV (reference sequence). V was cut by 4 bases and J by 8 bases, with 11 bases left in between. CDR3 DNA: TGTGCCAGCAGTTACAGGGTAGGGGAAAAACTGTTTTTT. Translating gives CASSYRVGEKLFF.

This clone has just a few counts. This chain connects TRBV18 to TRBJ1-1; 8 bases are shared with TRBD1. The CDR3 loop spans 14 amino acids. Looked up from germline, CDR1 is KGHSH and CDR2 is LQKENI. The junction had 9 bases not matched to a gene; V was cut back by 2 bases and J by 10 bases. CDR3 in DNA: TGTGCCAGCTCACCAGCGGCAGGGGGCGAAATAGCTTTCTTT. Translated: CASSPAAGGEIAFF.

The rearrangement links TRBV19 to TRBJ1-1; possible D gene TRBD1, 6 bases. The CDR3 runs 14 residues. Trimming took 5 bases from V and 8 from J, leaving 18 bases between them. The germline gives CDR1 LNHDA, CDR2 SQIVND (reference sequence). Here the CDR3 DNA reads TGTGCCAGTAGTGTCAGGGGTGAGGGGACCGAAGCTTTCTTT. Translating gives CASSVRGEGTEAFF.

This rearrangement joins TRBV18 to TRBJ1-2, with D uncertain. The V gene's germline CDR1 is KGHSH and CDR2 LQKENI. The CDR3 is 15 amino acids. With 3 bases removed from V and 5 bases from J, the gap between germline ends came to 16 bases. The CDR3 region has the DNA TGTGCCAGCTCACCGGCGGCGGGGATCTTTTATGGCTACACCTTC. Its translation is CASSPAAGIFYGYTF.

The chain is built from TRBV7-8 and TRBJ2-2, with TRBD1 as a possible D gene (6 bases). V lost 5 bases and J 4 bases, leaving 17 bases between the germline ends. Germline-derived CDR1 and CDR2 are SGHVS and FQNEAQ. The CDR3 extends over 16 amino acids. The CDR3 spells CASSPKPTGITGELFF. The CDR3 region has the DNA TGTGCCAGCAGCCCAAAACCAACAGGGATCACCGGGGAGCTGTTTTTT.

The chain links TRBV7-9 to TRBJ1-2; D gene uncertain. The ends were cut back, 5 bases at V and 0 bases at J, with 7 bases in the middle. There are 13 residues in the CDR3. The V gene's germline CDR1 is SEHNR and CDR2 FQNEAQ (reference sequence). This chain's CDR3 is CASSHNTNYGYTF. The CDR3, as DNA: TGTGCCAGCAGCCACAATACTAACTATGGCTACACCTTC. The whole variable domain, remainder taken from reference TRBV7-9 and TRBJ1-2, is DTGVSQNPRHKITKRGQNVTFRCDPISEHNRLYWYRQTLGQGPEFLTYFQNEAQLEKSRLLSDRFSAERPKGSFSTLEIQRTEQGDSAMYLCASSHNTNYGYTFGSGTRLTVV.

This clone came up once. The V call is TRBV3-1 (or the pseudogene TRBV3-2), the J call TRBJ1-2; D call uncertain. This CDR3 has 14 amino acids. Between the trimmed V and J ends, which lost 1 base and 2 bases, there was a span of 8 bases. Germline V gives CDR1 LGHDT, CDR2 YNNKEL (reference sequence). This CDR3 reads CASSQGGENYGYTF. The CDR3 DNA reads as TGTGCCAGCAGCCAAGGCGGGGAAAACTATGGCTACACCTTC.

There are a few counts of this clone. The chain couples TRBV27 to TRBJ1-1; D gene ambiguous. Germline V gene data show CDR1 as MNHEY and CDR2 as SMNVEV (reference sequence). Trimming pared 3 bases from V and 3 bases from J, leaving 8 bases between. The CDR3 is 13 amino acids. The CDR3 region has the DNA TGTGCCAGCAGTTTCGGGTCCGACACTGAAGCTTTCTTT. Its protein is CASSFGSDTEAFF.

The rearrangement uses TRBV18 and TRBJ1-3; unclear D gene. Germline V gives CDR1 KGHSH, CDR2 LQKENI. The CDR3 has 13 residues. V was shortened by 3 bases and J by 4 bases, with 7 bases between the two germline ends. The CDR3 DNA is TGTGCCAGCTCACCCGCGGCAGGAAACACCATATATTTT. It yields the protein CASSPAAGNTIYF.

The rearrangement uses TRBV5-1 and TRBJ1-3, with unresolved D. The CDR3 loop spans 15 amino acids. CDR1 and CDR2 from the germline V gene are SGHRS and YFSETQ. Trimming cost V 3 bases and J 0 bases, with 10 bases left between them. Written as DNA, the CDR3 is TGCGCCAGCAGCTCCCAAGGAGGCTCTGGAAACACCATATATTTT. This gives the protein CASSSQGGSGNTIYF. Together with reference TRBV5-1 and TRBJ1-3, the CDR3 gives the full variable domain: KAGVTQTPRYLIKTRGQQVTLSCSPISGHRSVSWYQQTPGQGLQFLFEYFSETQRNKGNFPGRFSGRQFSNSRSEMNVSTLELGDSALYLCASSSQGGSGNTIYFGEGSWLTVV.

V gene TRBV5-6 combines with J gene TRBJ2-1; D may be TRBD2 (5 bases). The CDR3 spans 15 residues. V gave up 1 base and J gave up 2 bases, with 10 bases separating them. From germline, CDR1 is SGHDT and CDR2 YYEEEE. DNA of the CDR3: TGTGCCAGCAGCTTGACTAGAGGGACCTACAATGAGCAGTTCTTC. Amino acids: CASSLTRGTYNEQFF.

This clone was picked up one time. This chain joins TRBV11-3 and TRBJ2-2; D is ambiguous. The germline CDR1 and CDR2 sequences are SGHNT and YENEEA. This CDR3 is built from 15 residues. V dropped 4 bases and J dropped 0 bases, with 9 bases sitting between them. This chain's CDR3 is CASSSKLTNTGELFF. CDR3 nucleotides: TGTGCCAGCAGCTCTAAGTTGACGAACACCGGGGAGCTGTTTTTT.

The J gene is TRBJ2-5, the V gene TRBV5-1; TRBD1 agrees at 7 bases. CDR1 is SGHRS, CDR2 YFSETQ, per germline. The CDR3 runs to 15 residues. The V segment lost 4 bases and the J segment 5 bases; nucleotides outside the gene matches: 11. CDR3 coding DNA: TGCGCCAGCAGCACCTCGGACAGGATTTGGGAGACCCAGTACTTC. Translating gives CASSTSDRIWETQYF.

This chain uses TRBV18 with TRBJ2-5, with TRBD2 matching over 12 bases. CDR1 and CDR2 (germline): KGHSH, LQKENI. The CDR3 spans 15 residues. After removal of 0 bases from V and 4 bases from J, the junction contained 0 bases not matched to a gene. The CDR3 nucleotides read TGTGCCAGCTCACCACCGGGACTAGCGGGAGAGACCCAGTACTTC. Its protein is CASSPPGLAGETQYF.